This T cell receptor beta chain was sequenced in a study of shared clonotypes between healthy human individuals. Across the study: Each donor's CD4 naive and CD4 memory cells filled three plates apiece, CD8 naive two, and CD8 memory one.

Comment on this clone: Its antigen remains unidentified.

Every immunoSEQ plate was one replicate of a subset's evenly spread DNA. Sorted subsets were amplified in replicate PCRs using approximately 0.2 ug DNA, around 30,000 T cell genomes. Data came from immunoSEQ multiplex PCR; TCRdb stores just in-frame clones and leaves some out. The sample records about 2 million clones, less than 95% being singletons. Study-wide findings and caveats: Relative to their counterparts shared across all four donors, non-shared clonotypes exhibited diminished generation probabilities.

CD45RO negativity and positive selection for CCR7 defined naive CD8 cells, a population that excluded terminally differentiated effector memory CD45RA+ cells. The clonotype comes from a young man in good health. Sequencing input: naive CD8+ T cells sorted from blood.

CDR3 bases: TGTGCCTGGAGTGGAGACAGGGATAACTATGGCTACACCTTC. Amino acid sequence: CAWSGDRDNYGYTF. V is TRBV30 and J is TRBJ1-2; TRBD1 matches 7 bases. The trim removed 1 base at V and 1 base at J, leaving 3 bases unmatched. Germline V gene data show CDR1 as GTSNPN and CDR2 as SVGIG (reference sequence). CDR3 length equals 14 residues.